This T cell receptor beta chain was recorded in a study of T cells in Graves' hyperthyroidism and ophthalmopathy. Regarding the study as a whole: In the blood, most expanded thyroid clonotypes above 0.001 appeared as well.

Stability of Graves' hyperthyroidism was defined as absent ophthalmopathy progression within 18 months. Germline V CDR1 and CDR2: SGHRS, YFSETQ. This CDR3 is 15 amino acids long. Trimming removed 0 bases at V and 0 bases at J, with 7 bases between. Amplification targeted TCR beta CDR3 regions from RNA transcripts. HTBI primers were the set used in a first-round RT-PCR of the TCR CDR3. MiXCR, run by TCRdb on the multiplex PCR reads, gives a single entry per CDR3 protein. The sample lists about 200,000 distinct CDR3 sequences, 17% seen once, with roughly 55% in the top ten. There are many counts of this clonotype. The antigen remains unidentified.

The genes are TRBV5-1 and TRBJ2-1; D is undetermined. The sequenced material came from blood. The source of this sequence is a woman aged 45-65 years with Graves' hyperthyroidism. Here the CDR3 reads CASSLASSSYNEQFF. CDR3 bases: TGCGCCAGCAGCTTGGCCTCAAGCTCCTACAATGAGCAGTTCTTC.